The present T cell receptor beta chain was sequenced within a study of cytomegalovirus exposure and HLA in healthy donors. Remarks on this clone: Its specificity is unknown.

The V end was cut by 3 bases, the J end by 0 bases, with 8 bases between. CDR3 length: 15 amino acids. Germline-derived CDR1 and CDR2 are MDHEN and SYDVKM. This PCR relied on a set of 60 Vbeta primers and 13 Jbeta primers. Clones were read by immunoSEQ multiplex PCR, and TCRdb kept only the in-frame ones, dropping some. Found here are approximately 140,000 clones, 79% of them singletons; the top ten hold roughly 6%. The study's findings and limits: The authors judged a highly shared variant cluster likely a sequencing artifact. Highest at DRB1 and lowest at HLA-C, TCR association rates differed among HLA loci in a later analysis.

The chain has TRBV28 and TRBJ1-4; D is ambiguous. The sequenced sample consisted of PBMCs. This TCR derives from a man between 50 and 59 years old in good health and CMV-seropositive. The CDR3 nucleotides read TGTGCCAGCAGTTTGCAGTTTGCAACTAATGAAAAACTGTTTTTT. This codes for CASSLQFATNEKLFF.